This TCR beta chain comes out of a study of cytotoxic CD8 clonotypes in ibrutinib-treated CLL. This clone was counted between two and nine times. The repertoire was sequenced with immunoSEQ multiplex PCR; TCRdb's copy has only in-frame clones and lacks some. Of over 150,000 clones listed, 81% are singletons. Sequencing used PBMCs, obtained after 12 months of ibrutinib treatment. This receptor was obtained from a human donor with chronic lymphocytic leukemia.

The chain's CDR3 is CASSQRQGFVTQYF. Here the CDR3 DNA reads TGTGCCAGCAGCCAGAGACAGGGGTTTGTGACCCAGTACTTC. This chain joins TRBV14 and TRBJ2-5, with 8 bases lining up with TRBD1. The CDR3 has 14 amino acids. Per germline, CDR1 SGHDN and CDR2 FVKESK. The J segment lost 7 bases and the V segment lost 3 bases, leaving 7 bases of the junction unmatched.